This passage covers 4 T cell receptor beta chains from one sample sequenced in a study of T cells in women clearing cervical HPV infection. This table comes from immunoSEQ multiplex PCR, and its TCRdb copy is limited to in-frame clones, with some not included. The specimen's table records some 43,000 clones. The sequencing sample was made of blood buffy coat. The receptors were sampled from a woman between 18 and 69 years old with a cervical HPV16 infection that either progressed to CIN3+ or cleared (not recorded which).

Notes on this clone: At one boundary the junction diverges from the germline segment, which might be a read error. The CDR3 is cut off 3 residues early in the read; its end comes from the germline J gene. V usage is TRBV7-7 and J usage is TRBJ1-2, with D unresolved. CDR3 size: 13 residues. Germline V gene sequence: CDR1 SSHAT, CDR2 FNYEAQ (reference sequence). The part of the CDR3 DNA that was read is TGTGCTAGCAGCTTAGGACTAGCCGATGAC. Translation: CASSLGLADD. In full, the CDR3 is CASSLGLADDYTF.

Comment on this clone: Coverage ceases 3 residues before the CDR3 finishes, and the germline J gene fills in the end. V is TRBV19 and J is TRBJ2-7; no clear D gene. This CDR3 region has 14 residues. V lost 3 bases to trimming and J lost 3 bases, with 12 bases between them. Germline-derived CDR1 and CDR2 are LNHDA and SQIVND (reference sequence). CDR3 residues: CASSMGDSYYEQYF. The sequenced part of the CDR3 DNA is TGTGCCAGTAGTATGGGTGACTCATACTACGAG.

As concerns this clone: The CDR3 extends 3 residues past the end of the read, so its final part is completed from the germline J gene. The J gene is TRBJ2-3, the V gene TRBV19; perhaps TRBD1 as D (6 bases). CDR3 size: 12 residues. Per the germline V gene, CDR1 is LNHDA and CDR2 is SQIVND (reference sequence). With 5 bases removed from V and 5 bases from J, the gap between germline ends came to 8 bases. The sequenced part of the CDR3 DNA is TGTGCCAGTAGTGAAGGGGGAGATACG. Amino acids: CASSEGGDT. The whole CDR3 reads CASSEGGDTQYF.

Worth noting for this clone: The sequence runs out 3 residues before the end of the CDR3; the remainder is reconstructed from the germline J gene. The J gene is TRBJ2-5, the V gene TRBV10-3; 11 nucleotides align to TRBD2. From germline, CDR1 is ENHRY and CDR2 SYGVKD. This CDR3 contains 15 residues. V shed 6 bases, J shed 2 bases, and the junction held 5 bases outside the gene matches. The chain's CDR3 is CAIRRGLAAQETQYF. CDR3 bases read: TGTGCCATCAGGCGGGGACTAGCGGCACAAGAGACC.